Reported below is one T cell receptor (beta chain). Its antigen is currently unknown. The junction does not match germline at one end; this may be a read error. Germline V lookup: CDR1 SGHVS, CDR2 FNYEAQ. This CDR3 is built from 15 residues. The data are from a study of T cell repertoires in cytomegalovirus infection. Across the whole study: Recently identified HLA-C-restricted CMV epitopes and well-studied HLA-B-restricted CMV epitopes were used by the study. Based on public TCR beta signatures, there were indications of CMV infection and of a matching HLA type.

Study-level results: Carriage of CMV together with the relevant HLA was identifiable through cumulative public TCR beta family frequency.

TCRdb re-analysed the reads in MiXCR, keeping a single row per CDR3 protein. The table records approximately 270,000 distinct CDR3 sequences, 22% of them present only once. The sequence came from a human donor in good health (CMV status not recorded). Some clones in this sample may be carry-over from other donors' samples. The chain is built from TRBV7-6 and TRBJ2-1, with no clear D. Here the sequenced sample was cultured PBMCs, taken from culture after CMV antigen stimulation. Written as DNA, the CDR3 is TGTGCTAGCAGCTTGATGGCCGGCTACTACAATGAGCAGTTCTTC. Protein product: CASSLMAGYYNEQFF.